These 25 T cell receptor beta chains originate from one sample sequenced in a study of Ad26.COV2.S vaccination and SARS-CoV-2 variants. As for treatment: some 20 received Ad26.COV2.S at low or high dose, single or two shots; roughly five received placebo; per-sample allocation not given. All samples were drawn on day 63, counting from the first vaccine or placebo injection. Profiling relied on immunoSEQ multiplex PCR, and the TCRdb table lists in-frame clones only, not all of them. Of approximately 460,000 clones listed, about 89% are singletons. The input for sequencing was peripheral blood, taken in a trial of Ad26.COV2.S vaccine versus placebo. Receptors were obtained from a person aged 18-65 years who received the Ad26.COV2.S COVID-19 vaccine or a placebo.

V is TRBV14 and J is TRBJ1-5; D remains ambiguous. CDR1 and CDR2 from the germline V gene are SGHDN and FVKESK. This CDR3 region has 16 residues. V was clipped by 4 bases and J by 1 base, with 14 bases between them. As DNA, the CDR3 is TGTGCCAGCAGCCCCATACTTGGACGGAGCAATCAGCCCCAGCATTTT. Its protein is CASSPILGRSNQPQHF.

The count of this clone is one. The chain has TRBV6-5 and TRBJ1-1; 11 nucleotides match TRBD1. Germline CDR1 and CDR2: MNHEY and SVGAGI. This CDR3 has 14 residues. J was trimmed by 10 bases and V by 1 base; bases with no gene match: 5. In DNA, the CDR3 is TGTGCCAGCAGTTACTTGGGACAGGGGGTCCCAGCTTTCTTT. It translates to CASSYLGQGVPAFF.

A single count supports this clone. The chain is built from TRBV7-3 and TRBJ2-2, with 8 bases matching TRBD1. Per the germline V gene, CDR1 is SGHTA and CDR2 is FQGTGA. The CDR3 length is 13 residues. The junction had 3 bases not matched to a gene; V was cut back by 6 bases and J by 6 bases. CDR3: CASSMTGAGELFF. The CDR3, as DNA: TGTGCCAGCAGTATGACAGGGGCCGGGGAGCTGTTTTTT. The full variable domain, with the rest looked up from reference TRBV7-3 and TRBJ2-2, is GAGVSQTPSNKVTEKGKYVELRCDPISGHTALYWYRQSLGQGPEFLIYFQGTGAADDSGLPNDRFFAVRPEGSVSTLKIQRTERGDSAVYLCASSMTGAGELFFGEGSRLTVL.

This sequence joins TRBV4-1 and TRBJ1-1; D ambiguous. The CDR3 has 13 amino acids. Germline loops: CDR1 MGHRA, CDR2 YSYEKL. Trimming stripped 0 bases from V and 11 bases from J, with 13 bases between. CDR3 sequence (DNA): TGCGCCAGCAGCCAAGATCCGGGCAGGTCGGCTTTCTTT. This gives the protein CASSQDPGRSAFF.

This chain joins TRBV9 and TRBJ1-1; D is ambiguous. The V gene lost 3 bases and the J gene lost 2 bases, with 14 bases spanning the gap. The V gene's germline CDR1 is SGDLS and CDR2 YYNGEE. The CDR3 is 15 amino acids. The CDR3 region is CASSAGPRPNTEAFF. For the CDR3, the DNA is TGTGCCAGCAGCGCAGGCCCGCGTCCCAACACTGAAGCTTTCTTT.

The chain has TRBV7-2 and TRBJ2-7; possible D gene TRBD2, 7 bases. The V end was cut by 5 bases, the J end by 2 bases, with 13 bases between. The germline V gene encodes CDR1 SGHTA and CDR2 FQGNSA. The CDR3 contains 14 residues. The CDR3 reads CASSRTGTTYEQYF. CDR3 nucleotide sequence: TGTGCCAGCAGCAGAACAGGGACTACCTACGAGCAGTACTTC. Complete variable domain (other parts from reference TRBV7-2 and TRBJ2-7): GAGVSQSPSNKVTEKGKDVELRCDPISGHTALYWYRQSLGQGLEFLIYFQGNSAPDKSGLPSDRFSAERTGGSVSTLTIQRTQQEDSAVYLCASSRTGTTYEQYFGPGTRLTVT.

The rearrangement uses TRBV25-1 and TRBJ1-1; the D gene is possibly TRBD1 (5 bases). Germline CDR1 MGHDK, CDR2 SYGVNS. Trimming took 6 bases from V and 2 from J, leaving 13 bases between them. This CDR3 is 14 amino acids long. The CDR3 DNA reads TGTGCCAGCAGCTCGCGGGGCAGTAACACTGAAGCTTTCTTT. Its translation: CASSSRGSNTEAFF.

V is TRBV10-3 and J is TRBJ2-3; 9 bases agree with TRBD2. Germline CDR1 reads ENHRY; CDR2 reads SYGVKD. J gave up 5 bases and V 4 bases, and 7 bases lay outside the gene matches. The length of the CDR3 is 15 residues. This chain's CDR3 is CAISVGGGALDTQYF. CDR3 DNA sequence: TGTGCCATCAGTGTGGGCGGGGGGGCCCTAGATACGCAGTATTTT.

The J gene is TRBJ1-4, the V gene TRBV5-1, with 7 bases lining up with TRBD1. Germline V gives CDR1 SGHRS, CDR2 YFSETQ. Trimming took 5 bases from V and 5 from J; bases not matched to a gene: 18. The CDR3 contains 18 residues. The CDR3 loop reads CASRAAGTAISINEKLFF. In DNA, the CDR3 is TGCGCCAGCAGAGCTGCCGGGACAGCCATCTCGATCAATGAAAAACTGTTTTTT.

The rearrangement uses TRBV9 and TRBJ2-1; the match to TRBD2 covers 8 bases. This CDR3 contains 18 residues. CDR1 SGDLS and CDR2 YYNGEE come from the germline V gene. The V segment lost 4 bases and the J segment 5 bases; nucleotides outside the gene matches: 17. The DNA of the CDR3 is TGTGCCAGCAGCACACGAGGCGAGACTAGCGCTCGCGACAATGAGCAGTTCTTC. Translated, it gives CASSTRGETSARDNEQFF.

This sequence joins TRBV4-1 and TRBJ2-7; 11 nucleotides agree with TRBD1. Trimming cost V 6 bases and J 5 bases; bases outside gene matches: 3. Germline assignment: CDR1 MGHRA and CDR2 YSYEKL. CDR3 size: 13 residues. CDR3 amino acids: CASSRTGGDEQYF. Here the CDR3 DNA reads TGCGCCAGCAGTAGGACAGGGGGCGACGAGCAGTACTTC.

V is TRBV5-1 and J is TRBJ1-2; D perhaps matches TRBD1 (5 bases). Trimming took off 4 bases at V and 7 bases at J, with 11 bases between the two ends. The germline CDR1 and CDR2 sequences are SGHRS and YFSETQ. This CDR3 region has 12 residues. CDR3 region: CASSPRGGGYTF. In DNA form, the CDR3 reads TGCGCCAGCAGCCCCCGGGGGGGTGGCTACACCTTC.

This chain links TRBV7-9 with TRBJ1-4, with D possibly being TRBD1 (5 bases). Trimming removed 7 bases at V and 0 bases at J, with 15 bases between. CDR1 is SEHNR, CDR2 FQNEAQ, per germline (reference sequence). The CDR3 contains 16 residues. The CDR3 reads CASTEGSTATNEKLFF. CDR3 in DNA: TGTGCCAGCACCGAGGGGTCAACTGCAACTAATGAAAAACTGTTTTTT.

This CDR3 reads CASKKPGGSIHF. The CDR3 DNA follows: TGTGCCAGCAAAAAACCCGGGGGGTCGATCCACTTT. The chain combines TRBV6-5 with TRBJ1-6; perhaps TRBD1 as D (5 bases). With 7 bases removed from V and 17 bases from J, the gap between germline ends came to 18 bases. CDR3 length equals 12 residues. Germline V gives CDR1 MNHEY, CDR2 SVGAGI.

CDR3: CASSGDRGRGDYGYTF. The CDR3 DNA reads as TGTGCCAGCAGTGGGGACAGGGGCCGTGGTGACTATGGCTACACCTTC. V and J are TRBV2 and TRBJ1-2; TRBD1 agrees at 10 bases. Germline V CDR1 and CDR2: SNHLY, FYNNEI. This CDR3 is built from 16 residues. With V trimmed by 4 bases and J by 3 bases, 8 bases remained unmatched.

The rearrangement joins TRBV4-1 to TRBJ1-5; 8 bases are shared with TRBD1. CDR3 length: 15 residues. Germline loops: CDR1 MGHRA, CDR2 YSYEKL. After removal of 1 base from V and 8 bases from J, the junction contained 7 bases not matched to a gene. The CDR3 nucleotides read TGCGCCAGCAGCCAAGTAGGACAGGGATCGGAGCCCCAGCATTTT. Its protein product is CASSQVGQGSEPQHF.

The chain links TRBV9 to TRBJ2-2, with 12 nucleotides matching TRBD2. J gave up 1 base and V 1 base, and 2 bases lay outside the gene matches. The CDR3 loop spans 17 amino acids. CDR1 is SGDLS, CDR2 YYNGEE, per germline. DNA of the CDR3: TGTGCCAGCAGCGTACCTAGCGGGAGGGAGAACACCGGGGAGCTGTTTTTT. This sequence encodes CASSVPSGRENTGELFF.

The chain has TRBV10-3 and TRBJ2-7; D may be TRBD1 (5 bases). V was shortened by 0 bases and J by 1 base, with 10 bases between the two germline ends. This CDR3 spans 15 amino acids. The V gene's germline CDR1 is ENHRY and CDR2 SYGVKD. The CDR3 is CAISESPGKSYEQYF. Here the CDR3 DNA reads TGTGCCATCAGTGAGTCTCCAGGGAAGTCCTACGAGCAGTACTTC.

CDR3 loop: CATSTGLAGGRSTDTQYF. In nucleotides, the CDR3 is TGTGCCACCAGCACGGGACTAGCGGGAGGTAGGAGCACAGATACGCAGTATTTT. The chain joins TRBV15 to TRBJ2-3; 15 positions agree with TRBD2. This CDR3 has 18 amino acids. Germline V gives CDR1 LNHNV, CDR2 YYDKDF (reference sequence). V shed 4 bases, J shed 0 bases, and the junction held 5 bases outside the gene matches.

The rearrangement links TRBV5-1 to TRBJ2-1, with D maybe TRBD2 (7 bases). The CDR3 is 16 amino acids. Germline V CDR1 and CDR2: SGHRS, YFSETQ. V lost 0 bases, J lost 9 bases, and 19 bases lay in between. The CDR3 protein is CASSLDPGGGGTEQFF. CDR3 bases: TGCGCCAGCAGCTTGGACCCCGGGGGCGGGGGCACTGAGCAGTTCTTC.

In the case of this clone: The identical CDR3 is also encoded by other nucleotide sequences in the sample. This chain joins TRBV6-5 and TRBJ1-3; possibly TRBD1 for D (5 bases). CDR1 MNHEY and CDR2 SVGAGI come from the germline V gene. V gave up 2 bases and J gave up 2 bases, with 7 bases separating them. The CDR3 has 14 residues. CDR3 bases: TGTGCCAGCAGTTACGGAGGGGCTGGAAACACCATATATTTT. This translates into CASSYGGAGNTIYF.

The chain links TRBV19 to TRBJ1-1; tentatively, D is TRBD1 (5 bases). Looked up from germline, CDR1 is LNHDA and CDR2 is SQIVND (reference sequence). Trimming took 5 bases from V and 8 from J, leaving 9 bases between them. The length of the CDR3 is 11 residues. CDR3 in DNA: TGTGCCAGTAGTCCCGGGGCCGAAGCTTTCTTT. It encodes CASSPGAEAFF.

A single count supports this clone. The chain is built from TRBV6-5 and TRBJ1-2; the D gene is possibly TRBD1 (5 bases). Trimming left V 0 bases short and J 8 bases short, with 13 bases between. The CDR3 is made up of 14 amino acids. Germline V CDR1 and CDR2: MNHEY, SVGAGI. The CDR3 loop is CASSYSGGAPGYTF. CDR3 DNA: TGTGCCAGCAGTTACTCAGGTGGGGCACCCGGCTACACCTTC.

The chain couples TRBV7-6 to TRBJ1-1; D is unresolved. Trimming cost V 1 base and J 1 base, with 7 bases left between them. Germline V gene sequence: CDR1 SGHVS, CDR2 FNYEAQ. The CDR3 loop spans 14 amino acids. CDR3 bases: TGTGCCAGCAGCTTAGTGGGGAGGAACACTGAAGCTTTCTTT. Protein product: CASSLVGRNTEAFF. Looking up the rest from reference TRBV7-6 and TRBJ1-1 gives the full variable domain: GAGVSQSPRYKVTKRGQDVALRCDPISGHVSLYWYRQALGQGPEFLTYFNYEAQQDKSGLPNDRFSAERPEGSISTLTIQRTEQRDSAMYRCASSLVGRNTEAFFGQGTRLTVV.

The J gene is TRBJ1-3, the V gene TRBV12-3 or TRBV12-4; no clear D gene. The CDR3 is 13 residues long. The V end lost 7 bases, the J end lost 1 base, and 8 bases lay between the germline ends. This CDR3 reads CASNGYSGNTIYF. The CDR3, as DNA: TGTGCCAGCAACGGATATTCTGGAAACACCATATATTTT.